One and the same sample provided the 9 T cell receptor beta chains below, sequenced in a study of blood T cell repertoires in COVID-19. The data were produced by immunoSEQ multiplex PCR, yet TCRdb's version contains in-frame clones alone and is incomplete. The table includes 130,000 to 150,000 clones, almost 90% detected once. Sequenced sample: peripheral blood. The receptor source for this set is a human donor in a cohort sampled during active COVID-19.

The chain combines TRBV6-5 with TRBJ2-3; possible D gene TRBD1, 5 bases. This CDR3 contains 15 residues. Trimming took 6 bases from V and 6 from J, leaving 19 bases between them. Germline CDR1 MNHEY, CDR2 SVGAGI. The CDR3, as DNA: TGTGCCAGCAGACACGGTTCGGCAGGGTGGGATACGCAGTATTTT. Its protein product is CASRHGSAGWDTQYF.

This rearrangement joins TRBV30 to TRBJ2-3, with 11 bases aligning to TRBD2. Germline V CDR1 and CDR2: GTSNPN, SVGIG (reference sequence). The CDR3 is 15 residues long. V shed 5 bases, J shed 5 bases, and the junction held 9 bases outside the gene matches. The DNA for the CDR3 is TGTGCCTGGGGAAGACTAGCGGGAAGCGGAGATACGCAGTATTTT. It specifies CAWGRLAGSGDTQYF. Using reference TRBV30 and TRBJ2-3 for the parts outside the CDR3, the full variable domain is SQTIHQWPATLVQPVGSPLSLECTVEGTSNPNLYWYRQAAGRGLQLLFYSVGIGQISSEVPQNLSASRPQDRQFILSSKKLLLSDSGFYLCAWGRLAGSGDTQYFGPGTRLTVL.

The chain joins TRBV30 to TRBJ1-6; TRBD1 matches at 7 bases. CDR1 GTSNPN and CDR2 SVGIG come from the germline V gene (reference sequence). The CDR3 loop spans 14 amino acids. V shed 2 bases, J shed 10 bases, and the junction held 8 bases outside the gene matches. The CDR3 is CAWSTGTARSPLHF. As DNA, the CDR3 is TGTGCCTGGAGTACCGGGACAGCCAGATCACCCCTCCACTTT.

The chain couples TRBV11-2 to TRBJ2-1; TRBD1 might be the D (6 bases). The V end lost 5 bases, the J end lost 2 bases, and 13 bases lay between the germline ends. This CDR3 spans 15 amino acids. Germline CDR1 SGHAT, CDR2 FQNNGV. DNA of the CDR3: TGTGCCAGCAGCCAAACAGGGAATACCTACAATGAGCAGTTCTTC. As protein: CASSQTGNTYNEQFF. Combining the CDR3 with reference TRBV11-2 and TRBJ2-1 gives the whole variable domain EAGVAQSPRYKIIEKRQSVAFWCNPISGHATLYWYQQILGQGPKLLIQFQNNGVVDDSQLPKDRFSAERLKGVDSTLKIQPAKLEDSAVYLCASSQTGNTYNEQFFGPGTRLTVL.

This rearrangement joins TRBV4-3 to TRBJ2-7, with D tentatively TRBD2 (7 bases). Germline loops: CDR1 LGHNA, CDR2 YSLEER. This CDR3 comprises 16 residues. V lost 0 bases and J lost 3, with 15 bases in between. CDR3 DNA: TGCGCCAGCAGCCAAGATCGGGGGGCTTTGAGCTACGAGCAGTACTTC. Its protein product is CASSQDRGALSYEQYF.

The V gene is TRBV19, the J gene TRBJ2-3, with 10 bases fitting TRBD2. V was clipped by 5 bases and J by 4 bases; unmatched bases: 9. The CDR3 contains 16 residues. Germline CDR1 reads LNHDA; CDR2 reads SQIVND (reference sequence). The CDR3: CASSPRLAGDSDTQYF. CDR3 coding DNA: TGTGCCAGTAGTCCACGACTAGCGGGTGACTCAGATACGCAGTATTTT.

Comment on this clone: One junction end does not reproduce the germline sequence, and a read error may be involved. The J gene is TRBJ1-4, the V gene TRBV7-7; 11 bases match TRBD1. The CDR3 has 15 amino acids. Germline CDR1 reads SSHAT; CDR2 reads FNYEAQ (reference sequence). CDR3 DNA: TGTGCTAGCAGCTTAGGGACAGGGGGAAATGAAAAACTGTTTTTT. It specifies CASSLGTGGNEKLFF.

The rearrangement joins TRBV28 to TRBJ2-1; TRBD2 agrees at 10 bases. Germline V CDR1 and CDR2: MDHEN, SYDVKM. V gave up 6 bases and J gave up 8 bases; unmatched junction bases: 13. The CDR3 sequence is 16 residues long. CDR3 sequence reads: CASRIGASGRIYEQFF. As DNA, the CDR3 is TGTGCCAGCAGAATCGGGGCTAGCGGGAGAATCTATGAGCAGTTCTTC. Looking up the rest from reference TRBV28 and TRBJ2-1 gives the full variable domain: DVKVTQSSRYLVKRTGEKVFLECVQDMDHENMFWYRQDPGLGLRLIYFSYDVKMKEKGDIPEGYSVSREKKERFSLILESASTNQTSMYLCASRIGASGRIYEQFFGPGTRLTVL.

The rearrangement joins TRBV25-1 to TRBJ2-2, with D possibly TRBD2 on 6 matching bases. Trimming cost V 1 base and J 6 bases, with 18 bases left between them. CDR1 is MGHDK, CDR2 SYGVNS, per germline. This CDR3 is built from 17 residues. CDR3 loop: CASSESVRELNPGELFF. The CDR3 nucleotides read TGTGCCAGCAGTGAATCGGTACGGGAGCTTAATCCCGGGGAGCTGTTTTTT.